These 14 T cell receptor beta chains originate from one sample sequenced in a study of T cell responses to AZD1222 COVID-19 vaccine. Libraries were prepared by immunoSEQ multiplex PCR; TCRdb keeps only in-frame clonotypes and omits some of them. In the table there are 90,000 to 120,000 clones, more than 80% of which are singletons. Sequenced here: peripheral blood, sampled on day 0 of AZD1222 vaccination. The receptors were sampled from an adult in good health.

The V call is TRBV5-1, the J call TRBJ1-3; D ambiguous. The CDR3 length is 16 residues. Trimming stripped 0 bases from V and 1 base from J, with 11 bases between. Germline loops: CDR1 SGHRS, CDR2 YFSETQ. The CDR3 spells CASSLDLDVSGNTIYF. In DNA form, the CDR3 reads TGCGCCAGCAGCTTGGACCTGGATGTTTCTGGAAACACCATATATTTT.

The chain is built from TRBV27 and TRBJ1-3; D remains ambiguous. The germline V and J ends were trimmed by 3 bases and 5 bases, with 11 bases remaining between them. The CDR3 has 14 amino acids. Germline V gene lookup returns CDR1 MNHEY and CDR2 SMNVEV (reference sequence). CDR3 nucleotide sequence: TGTGCCAGCAGTTTGACGGGGTCGCGAAACACCATATATTTT. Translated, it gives CASSLTGSRNTIYF.

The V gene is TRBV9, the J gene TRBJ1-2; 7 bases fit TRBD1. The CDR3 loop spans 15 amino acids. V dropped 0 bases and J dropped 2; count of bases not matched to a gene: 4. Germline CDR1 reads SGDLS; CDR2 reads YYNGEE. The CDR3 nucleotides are TGTGCCAGCAGCGTAGGGGCGACAGGGAACTATGGCTACACCTTC. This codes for CASSVGATGNYGYTF.

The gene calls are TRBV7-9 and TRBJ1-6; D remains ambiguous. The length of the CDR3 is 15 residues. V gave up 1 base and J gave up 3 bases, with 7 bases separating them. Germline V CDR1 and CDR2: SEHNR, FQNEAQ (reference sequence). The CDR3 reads CASSLGGIYNSPLHF. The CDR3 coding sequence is TGTGCCAGCAGCTTAGGGGGAATCTATAATTCACCCCTCCACTTT.

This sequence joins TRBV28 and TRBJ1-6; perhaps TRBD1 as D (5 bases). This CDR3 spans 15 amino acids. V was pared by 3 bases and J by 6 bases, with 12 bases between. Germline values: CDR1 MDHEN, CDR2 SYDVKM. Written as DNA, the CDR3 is TGTGCCAGCAGTTTTCTATCGCAGGGTAATTCACCCCTCCACTTT. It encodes CASSFLSQGNSPLHF.

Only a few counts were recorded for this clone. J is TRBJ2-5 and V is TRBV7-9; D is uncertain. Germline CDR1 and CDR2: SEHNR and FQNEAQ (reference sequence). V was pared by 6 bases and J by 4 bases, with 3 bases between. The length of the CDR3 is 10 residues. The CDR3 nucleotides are TGTGCCAGCAGTCGAGAGACCCAGTACTTC. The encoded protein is CASSRETQYF.

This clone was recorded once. The CDR3 loop is CASSFYPMNSPLHF. The CDR3 DNA reads TGTGCCAGCAGCTTTTATCCGATGAATTCACCCCTCCACTTT. The chain employs TRBV5-8 and TRBJ1-6; D is unresolved. Germline values: CDR1 SGHTS, CDR2 YDEGEE. CDR3 size: 14 residues. V was clipped by 2 bases and J by 7 bases, with 10 bases between them.

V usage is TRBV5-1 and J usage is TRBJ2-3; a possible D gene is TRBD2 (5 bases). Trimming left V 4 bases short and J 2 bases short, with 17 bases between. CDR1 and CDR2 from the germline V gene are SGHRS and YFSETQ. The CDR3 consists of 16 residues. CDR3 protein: CASSSQGLKFTDTQYF. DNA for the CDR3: TGCGCCAGCAGCAGTCAAGGACTGAAGTTCACAGATACGCAGTATTTT.

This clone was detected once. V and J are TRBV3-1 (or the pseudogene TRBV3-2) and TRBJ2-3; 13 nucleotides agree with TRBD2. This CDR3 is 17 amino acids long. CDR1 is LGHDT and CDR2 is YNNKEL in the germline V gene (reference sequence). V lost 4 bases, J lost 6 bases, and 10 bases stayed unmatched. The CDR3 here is CASSLGTSGTSADTQYF. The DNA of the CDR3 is TGTGCCAGCAGCCTAGGGACTAGCGGGACATCTGCGGATACGCAGTATTTT.

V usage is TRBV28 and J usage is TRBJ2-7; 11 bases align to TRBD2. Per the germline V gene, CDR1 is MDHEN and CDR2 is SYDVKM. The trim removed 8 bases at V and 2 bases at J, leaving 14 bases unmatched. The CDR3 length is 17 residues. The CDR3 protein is CASYWASGRRGAYEQYF. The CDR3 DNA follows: TGTGCCAGCTACTGGGCTAGCGGGAGGAGGGGGGCCTACGAGCAGTACTTC. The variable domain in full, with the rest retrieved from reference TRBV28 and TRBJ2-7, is DVKVTQSSRYLVKRTGEKVFLECVQDMDHENMFWYRQDPGLGLRLIYFSYDVKMKEKGDIPEGYSVSREKKERFSLILESASTNQTSMYLCASYWASGRRGAYEQYFGPGTRLTVT.

CDR3 region: CASSLTREDYNEQFF. Here the CDR3 DNA reads TGTGCCAGCAGCTTAACCCGTGAGGACTACAATGAGCAGTTCTTC. The gene calls are TRBV7-3 and TRBJ2-1; D gene ambiguous. The ends were cut back, 0 bases at V and 3 bases at J, with 9 bases in the middle. Germline CDR1 and CDR2: SGHTA and FQGTGA. This CDR3 has 15 amino acids.

The CDR3 DNA reads as TGTGCCATCAGTGCCCGGACTAGTGACACCGGGGAGCTGTTTTTT. The encoded protein is CAISARTSDTGELFF. The genes are TRBV10-3 and TRBJ2-2, with TRBD2 matching 7 bases. The CDR3 length is 15 residues. Germline V CDR1 and CDR2: ENHRY, SYGVKD. The trim removed 4 bases at V and 3 bases at J, leaving 5 bases unmatched.

CDR3 DNA: TGTGCCAGTAGTATAGATCAGGGCGGGAACACTGAAGCTTTCTTT. Protein sequence: CASSIDQGGNTEAFF. J is TRBJ1-1 and V is TRBV19; weak D call: TRBD1 (5 bases). The V gene's germline CDR1 is LNHDA and CDR2 SQIVND (reference sequence). V gave up 0 bases and J gave up 1 base, with 9 bases separating them. CDR3 length: 15 residues.

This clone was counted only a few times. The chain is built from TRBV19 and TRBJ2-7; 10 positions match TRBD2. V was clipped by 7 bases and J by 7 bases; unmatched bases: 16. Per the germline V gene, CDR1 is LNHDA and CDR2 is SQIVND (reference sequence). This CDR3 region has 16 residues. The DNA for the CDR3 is TGTGCCAGTACCCCTTCAGGTCTAGCGGGAGAGGGAGAGCAGTACTTC. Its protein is CASTPSGLAGEGEQYF.